The 9 T cell receptor beta chains reported below all come from one sample, sequenced in a study of neoadjuvant anti-PD-1 for oral cavity cancer. Repertoires were generated with immunoSEQ multiplex PCR, while TCRdb's copy carries only in-frame clones and drops some. This sample yields 17,000 or so clones, of which about 61% are seen a single time; about 3% belongs to the top ten. The sample was PBMCs, taken before nivolumab (anti-PD-1) treatment. The receptors shown here come from a person aged 35 to 85 with oral cavity squamous cell carcinoma.

The V call is TRBV6-1, the J call TRBJ1-1; 7 bases match TRBD1. The CDR3 length is 14 residues. V was clipped by 9 bases and J by 2 bases; unmatched bases: 9. Germline assignment: CDR1 MNHNS and CDR2 SASEGT. The CDR3 sequence is CASSIQGENTEAFF. Written as DNA, the CDR3 is TGTGCCAGTTCCATTCAGGGGGAAAACACTGAAGCTTTCTTT.

The V and J genes are TRBV5-1 and TRBJ2-4; TRBD2 might be the D (6 bases). The CDR3 covers 14 residues. Germline values: CDR1 SGHRS, CDR2 YFSETQ. V lost 0 bases, J lost 7 bases, and 11 bases lay in between. The DNA of the CDR3 is TGCGCCAGCAGCTTGGATCTAGCGTCGAACATTCAGTACTTC. It translates to CASSLDLASNIQYF.

V and J are TRBV2 and TRBJ2-3, with D tentatively TRBD1 (5 bases). The CDR3 runs 12 residues. Germline assignment: CDR1 SNHLY and CDR2 FYNNEI. Between the trimmed V and J ends, which lost 6 bases and 10 bases, there was a span of 14 bases. CDR3 nucleotides: TGTGCCAGCAGCGATACAGGAGAGCCGCAGTATTTT. This translates into CASSDTGEPQYF.

This clone showed up just once. This sequence joins TRBV29-1 and TRBJ2-1, with TRBD2 matching over 8 bases. The CDR3 runs 12 residues. The germline V gene has CDR1 SQVTM and CDR2 ANQGSEA. The V segment lost 6 bases and the J segment 4 bases; nucleotides outside the gene matches: 2. Here the CDR3 reads CSVGLGYNEQFF. The CDR3 DNA follows: TGCAGCGTGGGACTAGGTTACAATGAGCAGTTCTTC.

The chain employs TRBV28 and TRBJ2-7; TRBD2 aligns across 11 bases. V was pared by 5 bases and J by 0 bases, with 3 bases of the junction left unmatched. CDR1 and CDR2 (germline): MDHEN, SYDVKM. The CDR3 sequence is 15 residues long. The CDR3 reads CASSKGTSGSYEQYF. The CDR3 DNA reads TGTGCCAGCAGTAAAGGGACTAGCGGCTCCTACGAGCAGTACTTC.

This sequence joins TRBV5-1 and TRBJ1-1; TRBD1 aligns across 7 bases. The germline CDR1 and CDR2 sequences are SGHRS and YFSETQ. J gave up 1 base and V 0 bases, and 3 bases lay outside the gene matches. The CDR3 length is 15 residues. As DNA, the CDR3 is TGCGCCAGCAGCTTGGTTACAGGGGCGAACACTGAAGCTTTCTTT. Translated: CASSLVTGANTEAFF.

This rearrangement joins TRBV9 to TRBJ2-7; the D is unclear. The V end was cut by 0 bases, the J end by 6 bases, with 10 bases between. The CDR3 runs to 13 residues. In germline, CDR1 is SGDLS, CDR2 YYNGEE. In nucleotides, the CDR3 is TGTGCCAGCAGCGTAGAGAGTAGCTCCGAGCAGTACTTC. Amino acid sequence: CASSVESSSEQYF.

This clone was seen a few times. This chain joins TRBV20-1 and TRBJ1-1, with D maybe TRBD1 (5 bases). This CDR3 is 11 amino acids long. Germline CDR1 is DFQATT and CDR2 is SNEGSKA (reference sequence). V dropped 6 bases and J dropped 9 bases, with 14 bases sitting between them. The CDR3 protein is CSAPQESQAFF. CDR3 DNA: TGCAGTGCCCCACAGGAGAGTCAAGCTTTCTTT.

This clone occurred once. The chain carries TRBV6-5 and TRBJ1-6; D call uncertain. Germline V gene sequence: CDR1 MNHEY, CDR2 SVGAGI. V was trimmed by 4 bases and J by 4 bases, leaving 8 bases between them. The CDR3 has 14 amino acids. The CDR3: CASSWTRYNSPLHF. In nucleotides, the CDR3 is TGTGCCAGCAGTTGGACCCGATATAATTCACCCCTCCACTTT.